This TCR beta chain was captured by sequencing in a study of T cell changes during pregnancy in multiple sclerosis. CDR1 and CDR2 from the germline V gene are SGHNT and YYREEE (reference sequence). V was clipped by 3 bases and J by 0 bases, with 11 bases between them. The CDR3 contains 15 residues. Repertoires were generated with immunoSEQ multiplex PCR, while TCRdb's copy carries only in-frame clones and drops some. The table shows approximately 61,000 clones, with roughly 90% occurring only once. The sequences come from peripheral blood, collected in the first trimester of pregnancy. The chain employs TRBV5-4 and TRBJ2-3, with D perhaps TRBD2 (5 bases). The TCR originated in a female donor in good health, enrolled as a control in a pregnancy study. CDR3: CASSSPSTSTDTQYF. CDR3 nucleotide sequence: TGTGCCAGCAGCTCCCCTAGCACGAGCACAGATACGCAGTATTTT.